This TCR beta chain was captured in a study of blood T cell repertoires in COVID-19. Study summary: COVID-19 samples collected from the United States, Italy and Spain covered acute and convalescent phases.

With 2 bases clipped from V and 11 bases from J, the junction kept 9 bases outside the gene matches. This CDR3 is 13 amino acids long. The germline V gene encodes CDR1 LGHDT and CDR2 YNNKEL (reference sequence). The data were produced by immunoSEQ multiplex PCR, yet TCRdb's version contains in-frame clones alone and is incomplete. The table has hundreds of thousands of clones, approximately 90% seen once. The chain joins TRBV3-1 (or the pseudogene TRBV3-2) to TRBJ2-7, with TRBD1 matching over 7 bases. The sequencing sample was made of peripheral blood. This receptor was identified in a young man with COVID-19, enrolled during active disease. The CDR3 loop is CASSQRQGPGEYF. CDR3 DNA sequence: TGTGCCAGCAGCCAAAGACAGGGTCCCGGAGAGTACTTC.